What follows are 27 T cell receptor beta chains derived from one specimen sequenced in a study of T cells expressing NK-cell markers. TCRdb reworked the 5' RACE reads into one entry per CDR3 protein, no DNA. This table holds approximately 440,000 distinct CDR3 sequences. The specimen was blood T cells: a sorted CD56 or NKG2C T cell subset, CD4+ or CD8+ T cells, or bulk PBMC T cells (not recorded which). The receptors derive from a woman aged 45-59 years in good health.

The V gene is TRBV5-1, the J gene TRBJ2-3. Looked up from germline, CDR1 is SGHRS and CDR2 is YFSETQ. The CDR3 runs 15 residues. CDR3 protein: CASSLEGIFTDTQYF.

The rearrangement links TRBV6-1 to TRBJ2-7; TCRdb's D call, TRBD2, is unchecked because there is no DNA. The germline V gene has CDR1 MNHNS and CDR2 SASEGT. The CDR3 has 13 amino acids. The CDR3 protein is CASITDWEGEQYF.

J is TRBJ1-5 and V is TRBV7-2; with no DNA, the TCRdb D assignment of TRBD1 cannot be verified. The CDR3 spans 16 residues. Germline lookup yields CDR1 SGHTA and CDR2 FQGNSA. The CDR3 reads CASSYTTGLGNQPQHF.

This chain's CDR3 is CASSSPRGAVPEAFF. This sequence joins TRBV5-4 and TRBJ1-1; TCRdb proposes TRBD1, but this gene call is untestable without DNA. CDR3 length: 15 residues. The germline V gene encodes CDR1 SGHNT and CDR2 YYREEE (reference sequence).

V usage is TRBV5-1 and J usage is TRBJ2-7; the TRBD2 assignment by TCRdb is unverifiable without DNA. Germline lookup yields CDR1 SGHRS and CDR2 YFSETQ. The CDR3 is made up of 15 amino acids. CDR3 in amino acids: CASSVRDLPSGEQYF.

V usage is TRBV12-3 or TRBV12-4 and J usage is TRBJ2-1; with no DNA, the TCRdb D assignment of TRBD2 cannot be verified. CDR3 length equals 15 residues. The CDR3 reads CASTPGLAAYNEQFF.

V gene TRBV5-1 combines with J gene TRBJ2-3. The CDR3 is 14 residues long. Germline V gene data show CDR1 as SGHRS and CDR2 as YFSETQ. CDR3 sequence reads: CASSLASVTDTQYF.

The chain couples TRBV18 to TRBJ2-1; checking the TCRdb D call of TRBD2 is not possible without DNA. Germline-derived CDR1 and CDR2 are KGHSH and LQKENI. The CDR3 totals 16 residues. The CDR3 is CASSSVAGNSYNEQFF. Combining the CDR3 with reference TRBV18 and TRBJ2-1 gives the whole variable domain NAGVMQNPRHLVRRRGQEARLRCSPMKGHSHVYWYRQLPEEGLKFMVYLQKENIIDESGMPKERFSAEFPKEGPSILRIQQVVRGDSAAYFCASSSVAGNSYNEQFFGPGTRLTVL.

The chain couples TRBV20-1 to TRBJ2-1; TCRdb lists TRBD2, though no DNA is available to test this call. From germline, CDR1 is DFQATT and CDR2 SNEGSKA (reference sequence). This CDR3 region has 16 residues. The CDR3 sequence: CSARDPVREGQSEQFF.

The CDR3 loop reads CASSLGQNLEAFF. This chain joins TRBV12-3 or TRBV12-4 and TRBJ1-1. The CDR3 runs 13 residues.

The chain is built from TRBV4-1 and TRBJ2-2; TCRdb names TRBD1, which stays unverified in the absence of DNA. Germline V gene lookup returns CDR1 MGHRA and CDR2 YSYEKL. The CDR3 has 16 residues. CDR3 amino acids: CASSQVGVSRGGELFF.

CDR3 region: CASSQAVQATNEKLFF. The V call is TRBV4-1, the J call TRBJ1-4. Germline CDR1 reads MGHRA; CDR2 reads YSYEKL. CDR3 length: 16 amino acids.

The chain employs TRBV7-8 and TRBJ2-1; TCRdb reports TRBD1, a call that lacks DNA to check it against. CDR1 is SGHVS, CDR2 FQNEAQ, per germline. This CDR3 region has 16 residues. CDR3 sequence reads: CASSPLAGQGYNEQFF.

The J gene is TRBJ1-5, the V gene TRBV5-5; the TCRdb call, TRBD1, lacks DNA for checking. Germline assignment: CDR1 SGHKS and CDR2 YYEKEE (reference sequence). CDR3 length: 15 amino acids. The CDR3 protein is CASSLAGGSDQPQHF.

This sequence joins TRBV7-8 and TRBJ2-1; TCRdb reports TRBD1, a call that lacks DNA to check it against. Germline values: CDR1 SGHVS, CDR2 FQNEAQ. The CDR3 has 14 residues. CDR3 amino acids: CASSLGQGALEQFF.

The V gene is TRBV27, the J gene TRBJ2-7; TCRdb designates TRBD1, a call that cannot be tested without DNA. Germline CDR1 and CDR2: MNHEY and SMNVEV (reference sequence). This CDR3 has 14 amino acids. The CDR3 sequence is CASSLLGKGYEQYF.

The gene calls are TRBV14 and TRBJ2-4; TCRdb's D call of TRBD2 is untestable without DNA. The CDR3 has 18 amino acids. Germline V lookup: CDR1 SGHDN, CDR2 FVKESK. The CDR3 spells CASSQVRGLGSTKNIQYF.

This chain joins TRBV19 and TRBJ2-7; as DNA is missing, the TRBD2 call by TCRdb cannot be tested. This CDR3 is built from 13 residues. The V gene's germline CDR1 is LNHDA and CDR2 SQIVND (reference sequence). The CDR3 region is CASSMGRAYEQYF.

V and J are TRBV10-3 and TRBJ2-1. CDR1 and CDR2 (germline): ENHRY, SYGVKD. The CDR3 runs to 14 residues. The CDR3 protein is CAISEAVSYNEQFF.

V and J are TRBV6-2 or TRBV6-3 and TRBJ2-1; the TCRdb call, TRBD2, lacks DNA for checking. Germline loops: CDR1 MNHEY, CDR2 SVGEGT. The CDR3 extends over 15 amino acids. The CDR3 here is CASSYLLAGVDEQFF.

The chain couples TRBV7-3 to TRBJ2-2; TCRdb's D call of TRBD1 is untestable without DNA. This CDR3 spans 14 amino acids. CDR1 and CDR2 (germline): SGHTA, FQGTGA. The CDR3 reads CASSLRGWTGELFF.

The chain's CDR3 is CASSVGGWGHLIQETQYF. The gene calls are TRBV9 and TRBJ2-5; no DNA is available, so the TRBD1 call from TCRdb remains unchecked. The germline gives CDR1 SGDLS, CDR2 YYNGEE. The CDR3 is 18 amino acids.

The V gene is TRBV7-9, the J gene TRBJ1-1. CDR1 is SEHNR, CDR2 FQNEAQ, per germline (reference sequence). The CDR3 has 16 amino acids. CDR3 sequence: CASSLRFRNLSTEAFF.

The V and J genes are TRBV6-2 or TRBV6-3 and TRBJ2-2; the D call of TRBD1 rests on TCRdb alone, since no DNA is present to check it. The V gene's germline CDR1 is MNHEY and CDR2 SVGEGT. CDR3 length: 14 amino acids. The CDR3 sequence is CASSGDRITGELFF.

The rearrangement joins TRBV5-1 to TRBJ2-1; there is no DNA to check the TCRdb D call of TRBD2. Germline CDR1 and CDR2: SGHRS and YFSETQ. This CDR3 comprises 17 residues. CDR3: CASSSELLAGVGNEQFF. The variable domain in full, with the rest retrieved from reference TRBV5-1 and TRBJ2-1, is KAGVTQTPRYLIKTRGQQVTLSCSPISGHRSVSWYQQTPGQGLQFLFEYFSETQRNKGNFPGRFSGRQFSNSRSEMNVSTLELGDSALYLCASSSELLAGVGNEQFFGPGTRLTVL.

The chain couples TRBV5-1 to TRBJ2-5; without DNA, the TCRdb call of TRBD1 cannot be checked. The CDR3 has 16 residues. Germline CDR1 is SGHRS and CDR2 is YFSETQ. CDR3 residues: CASSSGPSTGQETQYF.

The CDR3 is CASSVGGRVVETQYF. The V gene is TRBV9, the J gene TRBJ2-5; TCRdb returns TRBD2, unconfirmable since there is no DNA. Germline V gives CDR1 SGDLS, CDR2 YYNGEE. The CDR3 has 15 amino acids. Together with reference TRBV9 and TRBJ2-5, the CDR3 gives the full variable domain: DSGVTQTPKHLITATGQRVTLRCSPRSGDLSVYWYQQSLDQGLQFLIQYYNGEERAKGNILERFSAQQFPDLHSELNLSSLELGDSALYFCASSVGGRVVETQYFGPGTRLLVL.